One and the same sample provided the 24 T cell receptor beta chains below, sequenced in a study of blood T cell repertoires in COVID-19 (dated by TCRdb to about 2020). Receptor amplification or capture employed the immunoSEQ multiplex PCR assay. TCRdb obtained this table from immuneACCESS and retained in-frame rearrangements with V and J assigned. These tables miss some clones; where compared with another copy, unresolved V genes account for less than half of the shortfall, and the remainder is unexplained. Recorded for this sample are approximately 140,000 clones; more than 60% of them occurred a single time. 10% to 15% of the sample rests with the top ten. Sequenced sample: peripheral blood. These receptors came from an older man with acute or convalescent COVID-19.

This clone was detected ten times or more. The chain couples TRBV2 to TRBJ1-1; D may be TRBD1 (6 bases). V lost 3 bases and J 3 bases, leaving 11 bases between the germline ends. This CDR3 has 14 residues. Germline V lookup: CDR1 SNHLY, CDR2 FYNNEI. The CDR3 loop is CASSERGAYTEAFF. The CDR3 nucleotides are TGTGCCAGCAGTGAGCGGGGGGCGTACACTGAAGCTTTCTTT.

The gene calls are TRBV30 and TRBJ1-1; D is possibly TRBD1 (5 bases). The CDR3 covers 13 residues. The V gene's germline CDR1 is GTSNPN and CDR2 SVGIG (reference sequence). With 4 bases removed from V and 4 bases from J, the gap between germline ends came to 13 bases. The CDR3, as DNA: TGTGCCTGGATCCTCAGGGTCGGCACTGAAGCTTTCTTT. Protein product: CAWILRVGTEAFF.

This clone turned up a few times. The chain uses TRBV11-3 and TRBJ2-1; 7 bases agree with TRBD1. The CDR3 runs to 14 residues. V was pared by 5 bases and J by 10 bases, with 11 bases of the junction left unmatched. Germline values: CDR1 SGHNT, CDR2 YENEEA. The CDR3: CASSPRTGRGEQFF. The CDR3, as DNA: TGTGCCAGCAGCCCCCGGACAGGACGAGGGGAGCAGTTCTTC. The full variable domain, its missing parts supplied by reference TRBV11-3 and TRBJ2-1, is EAGVVQSPRYKIIEKKQPVAFWCNPISGHNTLYWYLQNLGQGPELLIRYENEEAVDDSQLPKDRFSAERLKGVDSTLKIQPAELGDSAVYLCASSPRTGRGEQFFGPGTRLTVL.

This clone has a single count. The chain joins TRBV15 to TRBJ2-7; 8 nucleotides line up with TRBD2. Losses at the gene ends were 5 bases for V and 6 bases for J; bases not matched to a gene: 15. The length of the CDR3 is 16 residues. The germline CDR1 and CDR2 sequences are LNHNV and YYDKDF (reference sequence). This chain's CDR3 is CATSPLGGLGRSEQYF. Written as DNA, the CDR3 is TGTGCCACCAGCCCCCTCGGGGGACTAGGGCGTTCCGAGCAGTACTTC.

The rearrangement links TRBV6-5 to TRBJ1-2; no definite D call. The CDR3 sequence is 15 residues long. V dropped 2 bases and J dropped 2 bases, with 12 bases sitting between them. Germline CDR1 is MNHEY and CDR2 is SVGAGI. The CDR3 spells CASSYRSGKNYGYTF. In nucleotides, the CDR3 is TGTGCCAGCAGTTACAGGTCGGGAAAAAACTATGGCTACACCTTC.

This rearrangement joins TRBV6-5 to TRBJ1-4, with 7 bases fitting TRBD1. Looked up from germline, CDR1 is MNHEY and CDR2 is SVGAGI. The CDR3 runs 13 residues. V was clipped by 7 bases and J by 4 bases; unmatched bases: 3. The CDR3 DNA reads as TGTGCCAGCACGGGACAGAGTAATGAAAAACTGTTTTTT. Amino acid sequence: CASTGQSNEKLFF.

The chain employs TRBV18 and TRBJ1-6, with D perhaps matching TRBD1 (5 bases). Trimming stripped 6 bases from V and 7 bases from J, with 13 bases between. CDR1 is KGHSH, CDR2 LQKENI, per germline. The CDR3 has 14 residues. The CDR3 loop is CASSVQGLNSPLHF. Here the CDR3 DNA reads TGTGCCAGCTCTGTTCAGGGTCTCAATTCACCCCTCCACTTT.

The chain couples TRBV9 to TRBJ1-4; weak D call: TRBD1 (6 bases). Germline lookup yields CDR1 SGDLS and CDR2 YYNGEE. This CDR3 comprises 15 residues. V shed 3 bases and J shed 8 bases, with 17 bases lying between them. Written as DNA, the CDR3 is TGTGCCAGCAGCGCGGGACACCAACCTGGGGAAAAACTGTTTTTT. It codes for CASSAGHQPGEKLFF.

This clone was seen a handful of times. CDR3 bases: TGTGCCGGGTCTTACGGAGGGAGTTACGCTGAAGCTTTCTTT. It translates to CAGSYGGSYAEAFF. The chain carries TRBV2 and TRBJ1-1; D gene uncertain. V lost 11 bases and J lost 6, with 22 bases in between. The CDR3 is 14 amino acids. The V gene's germline CDR1 is SNHLY and CDR2 FYNNEI.

The chain couples TRBV9 to TRBJ2-1; 8 positions agree with TRBD2. Germline assignment: CDR1 SGDLS and CDR2 YYNGEE. The junction had 5 bases not matched to a gene; V was cut back by 0 bases and J by 3 bases. The CDR3 has 16 residues. CDR3 nucleotide sequence: TGTGCCAGCAGCGTAGGACTCCTAGCGGGCTACAATGAGCAGTTCTTC. Translating it yields CASSVGLLAGYNEQFF.

The V and J genes are TRBV5-6 and TRBJ1-5; D is unresolved. Between the trimmed V and J ends, which lost 1 base and 2 bases, there was a span of 10 bases. This CDR3 is 15 amino acids long. CDR1 and CDR2 from the germline V gene are SGHDT and YYEEEE. DNA for the CDR3: TGTGCCAGCAGCTTGCGCAGTGAAGGCAATCAGCCCCAGCATTTT. This translates into CASSLRSEGNQPQHF.

Only a few counts were recorded for this clone. V is TRBV7-9 and J is TRBJ1-1; TRBD1 aligns across 9 bases. Unmatched junction bases numbered 7, after V lost 5 bases and J lost 3 bases. The CDR3 spans 15 residues. Germline lookup yields CDR1 SEHNR and CDR2 FQNEAQ (reference sequence). For the CDR3, the DNA is TGTGCCAGCAGCCTACGGGGACAGGGAGACACTGAAGCTTTCTTT. Translating gives CASSLRGQGDTEAFF.

A few counts support this clone. This chain uses TRBV9 with TRBJ1-1; possibly TRBD1 for D (5 bases). Trimming shortened V by 4 bases and J by 5 bases, and 18 bases separated the two germline ends. This CDR3 comprises 15 residues. CDR1 and CDR2 (germline): SGDLS, YYNGEE. The CDR3 DNA reads TGTGCCAGCAGCACCTACCCCGGGGGGATAACTGAAGCTTTCTTT. Its protein is CASSTYPGGITEAFF.

The chain employs TRBV20-1 and TRBJ1-1, with a possible D match to TRBD1 (5 bases). The CDR3 runs to 10 residues. From germline, CDR1 is DFQATT and CDR2 SNEGSKA (reference sequence). V gave up 7 bases and J gave up 5 bases, with 8 bases separating them. The CDR3 loop reads CSVRGTEAFF. The CDR3 region has the DNA TGCAGTGTTCGGGGGACTGAAGCTTTCTTT.

This clone was observed many times. The chain is built from TRBV28 and TRBJ1-2; perhaps TRBD1 as D (6 bases). Germline V lookup: CDR1 MDHEN, CDR2 SYDVKM. With 6 bases removed from V and 3 bases from J, the gap between germline ends came to 11 bases. There are 13 residues in the CDR3. This CDR3 reads CASSRWGHYGYTF. CDR3 DNA sequence: TGTGCCAGCAGCCGGTGGGGGCACTATGGCTACACCTTC.

The chain employs TRBV11-2 and TRBJ2-1; 9 bases map to TRBD2. The CDR3 runs 15 residues. Germline V gene lookup returns CDR1 SGHAT and CDR2 FQNNGV. J was trimmed by 10 bases and V by 2 bases; bases with no gene match: 9. CDR3 bases: TGTGCCAGCAGCTTAAGCAGCGGGGGGTACGGCGAGCAGTTCTTC. This codes for CASSLSSGGYGEQFF.

The chain links TRBV7-2 to TRBJ1-6; D call uncertain. In germline, CDR1 is SGHTA, CDR2 FQGNSA. CDR3 length: 15 amino acids. The V and J ends lost 2 bases and 7 bases respectively, with 12 bases between them. CDR3 nucleotides: TGTGCCAGCAGCTTAAACGGGATGAGGAATTCACCCCTCCACTTT. It is translated as CASSLNGMRNSPLHF.

The CDR3 DNA reads as TGCGCCAGCAGGCAATTTTTGGAGGGGCTGGATGGCTACACCTTC. Its translation: CASRQFLEGLDGYTF. J is TRBJ1-2 and V is TRBV5-1, with a weak D call TRBD1 (5 bases). Trimming cost V 5 bases and J 6 bases, with 20 bases left between them. Germline values: CDR1 SGHRS, CDR2 YFSETQ. This CDR3 is built from 15 residues.

The gene calls are TRBV7-9 and TRBJ2-3, with TRBD2 matching over 8 bases. Germline lookup yields CDR1 SEHNR and CDR2 FQNEAQ (reference sequence). Trimming at V came to 4 bases and at J to 5 bases, leaving 2 bases not matched to a gene. CDR3 size: 13 residues. CDR3: CASSSAGGDTQYF. The CDR3 DNA follows: TGTGCCAGCAGCTCCGCGGGGGGAGATACGCAGTATTTT.

This clone occurred a few times. The chain combines TRBV7-2 with TRBJ2-2, with D perhaps matching TRBD1 (5 bases). Germline assignment: CDR1 SGHTA and CDR2 FQGNSA. The V end lost 6 bases, the J end lost 4 bases, and 15 bases lay between the germline ends. CDR3 length equals 15 residues. The CDR3 nucleotides are TGTGCCAGCAGGGAACGGCAGGGCGGCACCGGGGAGCTGTTTTTT. Amino acids: CASRERQGGTGELFF.

The gene calls are TRBV5-6 and TRBJ2-5, with D possibly being TRBD1 (6 bases). The CDR3 extends over 17 amino acids. The V and J ends lost 3 bases and 2 bases respectively, with 20 bases between them. Germline-derived CDR1 and CDR2 are SGHDT and YYEEEE. The CDR3 region is CASSSTTGTLDQETQYF. Here the CDR3 DNA reads TGTGCCAGCAGCTCGACGACCGGGACACTAGATCAAGAGACCCAGTACTTC.

This clone was picked up a small number of times. The chain couples TRBV2 to TRBJ1-6; 11 bases fit TRBD1. J lost 9 bases, V lost 4 bases, and 5 bases had no gene match. Germline V gene lookup returns CDR1 SNHLY and CDR2 FYNNEI. The CDR3 has 15 amino acids. The CDR3 reads CASSGRTGGGSPLHF. Here the CDR3 DNA reads TGTGCCAGCAGTGGCAGGACAGGGGGCGGTTCACCCCTCCACTTT.

V gene TRBV15 combines with J gene TRBJ2-3; TRBD1 aligns across 9 bases. Germline V gene data show CDR1 as LNHNV and CDR2 as YYDKDF (reference sequence). The trim removed 0 bases at V and 1 base at J, leaving 2 bases unmatched. The CDR3 length is 16 residues. The CDR3 DNA reads TGTGCCACCAGCAGAGAAAGGACAGGGGGCACAGATACGCAGTATTTT. Translation: CATSRERTGGTDTQYF.

The chain combines TRBV10-3 with TRBJ1-1; 7 nucleotides match TRBD1. The CDR3 loop spans 14 amino acids. Trimming removed 7 bases from V and 0 bases from J; junction bases left unmatched: 5. The germline CDR1 and CDR2 sequences are ENHRY and SYGVKD. CDR3 DNA sequence: TGTGCCATCACTGACGGGACAGTGAACACTGAAGCTTTCTTT. This codes for CAITDGTVNTEAFF.